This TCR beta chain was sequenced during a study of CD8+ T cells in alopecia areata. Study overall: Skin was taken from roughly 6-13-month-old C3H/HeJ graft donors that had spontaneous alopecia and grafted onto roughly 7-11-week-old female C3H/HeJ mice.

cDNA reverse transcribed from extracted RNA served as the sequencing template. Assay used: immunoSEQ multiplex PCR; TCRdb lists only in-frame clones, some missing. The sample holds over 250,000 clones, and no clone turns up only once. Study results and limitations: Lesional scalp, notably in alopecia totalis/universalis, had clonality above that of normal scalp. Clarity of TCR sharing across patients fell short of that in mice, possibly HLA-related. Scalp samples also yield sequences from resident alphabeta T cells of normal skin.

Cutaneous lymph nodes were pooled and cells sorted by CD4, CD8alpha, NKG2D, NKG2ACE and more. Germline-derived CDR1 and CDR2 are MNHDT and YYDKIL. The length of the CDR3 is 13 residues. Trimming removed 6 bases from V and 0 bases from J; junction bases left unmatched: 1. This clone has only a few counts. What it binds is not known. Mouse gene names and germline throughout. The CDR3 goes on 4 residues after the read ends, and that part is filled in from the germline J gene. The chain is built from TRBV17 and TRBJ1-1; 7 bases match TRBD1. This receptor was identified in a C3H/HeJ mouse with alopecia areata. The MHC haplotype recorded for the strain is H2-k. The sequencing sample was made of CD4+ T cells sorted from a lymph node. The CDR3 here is CASRGQTNTEVFF. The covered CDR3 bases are TGTGCTAGCAGGGGACAGACAAACACA.